The rows below give T cell receptor beta chains drawn from one sample of a study of metastatic and nonmetastatic thyroid tumors. TCRdb reassembled clones from the PCR reads with MiXCR. The profile shows 25,000 to 35,000 clones, under 30% of them singletons. The material sequenced was blood. These receptors were obtained from a female donor with papillary thyroid cancer or a benign thyroid nodule (not recorded which). Some clones in this sample may be carry-over from other donors' samples. CDR3s include the opening cysteine and the closing phenylalanine or tryptophan. The D gene is left open where the match is weak. Clone size, where shown, is once, few, many, or a class for clones that have expanded.

J: TRBJ1-2; size: few; D: TRBD1; V: TRBV19; DNA: TGTGCCAGTAGTATGGGGACAGATGGCTACACCTTC; CDR3: CASSMGTDGYTF
J: TRBJ2-7; size: once; D: .; V: TRBV20-1; DNA: TGCAGTGCCGCGACGACTAGATCCCACGAGCAGTACTTC; CDR3: CSAATTRSHEQYF
J: TRBJ1-2; size: .; D: TRBD1; V: TRBV2; DNA: TGTGCCAGCACCTTGGGGGGGACAGGGGGCTATGGCTACACCTTC; CDR3: CASTLGGTGGYGYTF
J: TRBJ2-2; size: once; D: .; V: TRBV5-1; DNA: TGCGCCAGCAGCTTGGTCGGCGGGAACACCGGGGAGCTGTTTTTT; CDR3: CASSLVGGNTGELFF
J: TRBJ2-1; size: many; D: .; V: TRBV15; DNA: TGTGCCACCAGCAGAGGGATAGGGGACAATGAGCAGTTCTTC; CDR3: CATSRGIGDNEQFF
J: TRBJ1-1; size: .; D: .; V: TRBV30; DNA: TGTGCCTGGACGCAACAGGAAACTATTATCCTCACTGAAGCTTTCTTT; CDR3: CAWTQQETIILTEAFF
J: TRBJ2-1; size: .; D: TRBD2; V: TRBV7-3; DNA: TGTGCCAGCACCCGGGGCGGGAGTGGGAATGAGCAGTTCTTC; CDR3: CASTRGGSGNEQFF
J: TRBJ2-7; size: .; D: .; V: TRBV19; DNA: TGTGCCAGTAGTATAGCCTTGACTTTCCACGAGCAGTACTTC; CDR3: CASSIALTFHEQYF
J: TRBJ2-3; size: few; D: .; V: TRBV28; DNA: TGTGCCAGCAGCCCGACGGGGTGGATAGATACGCAGTATTTT; CDR3: CASSPTGWIDTQYF
J: TRBJ2-7; size: .; D: .; V: TRBV4-3; DNA: TGCGCCAGCAGCCAAGGACGGCAGTCCTACGAGCAGTACTTC; CDR3: CASSQGRQSYEQYF
J: TRBJ2-1; size: .; D: TRBD2; V: TRBV30; DNA: TGTGCCTGGAGTCCCGGGAGGGTCCATGAGCAGTTCTTC; CDR3: CAWSPGRVHEQFF
J: TRBJ1-6; size: once; D: .; V: TRBV5-1; DNA: TGCGCCAGCAGCGAAGGCGATAATTCACCCCTCCACTTT; CDR3: CASSEGDNSPLHF
J: TRBJ2-2; size: .; D: TRBD2; V: TRBV11-2; DNA: TGTGCCAGCAGCCCGGGCGGGCTAGCGGGAGGGCCAGACACCGGGGAGCTGTTTTTT; CDR3: CASSPGGLAGGPDTGELFF
J: TRBJ1-6; size: few; D: .; V: TRBV6-4; DNA: TGTGCCAGCAGTGACGAGCAGACAAATTCACCCCTCCACTTT; CDR3: CASSDEQTNSPLHF
J: TRBJ2-7; size: .; D: TRBD1; V: TRBV28; DNA: TGTGCCAGCAGTTTGGGACAGGGGACCCTAGTCTACGAGCAGTACTTC; CDR3: CASSLGQGTLVYEQYF
J: TRBJ1-2; size: medium-sized; D: TRBD1; V: TRBV28; DNA: TGTGCCAGCAGTGTTGGGACAGACGGTCATGGCTACACCTTC; CDR3: CASSVGTDGHGYTF
J: TRBJ2-2; size: many; D: TRBD2; V: TRBV5-1; DNA: TGCGCCAGCAGCCACCGGGAGGGCACCGGGGAGCTGTTTTTT; CDR3: CASSHREGTGELFF
J: TRBJ1-1; size: .; D: .; V: TRBV5-5; DNA: TGTGCCAGCTCGTACCCGGACAGATTTGAAGCTTTCTTT; CDR3: CASSYPDRFEAFF
J: TRBJ2-3; size: .; D: TRBD1; V: TRBV5-1; DNA: TGCGCCAGCAGCTTACAGGGGACGGGGACAGATACGCAGTATTTT; CDR3: CASSLQGTGTDTQYF
J: TRBJ1-2; size: few; D: .; V: TRBV15; DNA: TGTGCCACCAGCACTCCTCGAGGGGTGAGCTACACCTTC; CDR3: CATSTPRGVSYTF
J: TRBJ2-7; size: medium-sized; D: TRBD2; V: TRBV6-2/TRBV6-3; DNA: TGTGCCAGCAGTTACGCGAGAGCGGGAGGGCCAGTCGAGCAGTACTTC; CDR3: CASSYARAGGPVEQYF
J: TRBJ2-7; size: .; D: .; V: TRBV6-6; DNA: TGTGCCAGCAGTTATAACCAGGACGGCTACGAGCAGTACTTC; CDR3: CASSYNQDGYEQYF
J: TRBJ1-5; size: .; D: .; V: TRBV2; DNA: TGTGCCAGCTCAGGGCAGTCCAATCAGCCCCAGCATTTT; CDR3: CASSGQSNQPQHF
J: TRBJ2-7; size: few; D: .; V: TRBV2; DNA: TGTGCCAGCAGTGAAGGGCCACAGGGGCAGTACTTC; CDR3: CASSEGPQGQYF
J: TRBJ1-6; size: .; D: .; V: TRBV10-3; DNA: TGTGCCATCAGTGAGGAAAATTCACCCCTCCACTTT; CDR3: CAISEENSPLHF
J: TRBJ2-3; size: .; D: .; V: TRBV7-9; DNA: TGTGCCAGCAGCTTAGAATCAGGCACAGATACGCAGTATTTT; CDR3: CASSLESGTDTQYF
J: TRBJ2-1; size: many; D: TRBD1; V: TRBV20-1; DNA: TGCAGTGCTTCCGGGACAGGGAGTTACAAATCCTACAATGAGCAGTTCTTC; CDR3: CSASGTGSYKSYNEQFF
J: TRBJ1-2; size: few; D: .; V: TRBV6-1; DNA: TGTGCCAGCAGTCGAGACTATGGCTACACCTTC; CDR3: CASSRDYGYTF
J: TRBJ1-3; size: few; D: .; V: TRBV6-1; DNA: TGTGCCAGCACCGGCTTCTCTGGAAACACCATATATTTT; CDR3: CASTGFSGNTIYF
J: TRBJ2-3; size: .; D: TRBD2; V: TRBV20-1; DNA: TGCAGTGCTAGAGTATTAGCGGGAGGGCCACACACGCAGTATTTT; CDR3: CSARVLAGGPHTQYF
J: TRBJ1-2; size: .; D: TRBD1; V: TRBV5-4; DNA: TGTGCCAGCAGTTGGACAGGGAATGGCTACACCTTC; CDR3: CASSWTGNGYTF
J: TRBJ2-2; size: .; D: .; V: TRBV5-1; DNA: TGCGCCAGCAGCCCCATGAGTTTGGAGGGAGCTTGGGATACCGGGGAGCTGTTTTTT; CDR3: CASSPMSLEGAWDTGELFF
J: TRBJ2-7; size: few; D: .; V: TRBV6-1; DNA: TGTGCCAGCACCGATGGGTGGTGGGCTGACGGAGACGAGCAGTACTTC; CDR3: CASTDGWWADGDEQYF
J: TRBJ2-6; size: .; D: TRBD2; V: TRBV15; DNA: TGTGCCACCAGCAGAGATCCGGGACTAGCGGTTCACTCTGGGGCCAACGTCCTGACTTTC; CDR3: CATSRDPGLAVHSGANVLTF
J: TRBJ2-7; size: few; D: .; V: TRBV6-1; DNA: TGTGCCAGTAGGGGGGCCATATACGAGCAGTACTTC; CDR3: CASRGAIYEQYF
J: TRBJ2-4; size: .; D: TRBD1; V: TRBV3-1; DNA: TGTGCCAGCAGCCCAGGGGGCACAAACATTCAGTACTTC; CDR3: CASSPGGTNIQYF
J: TRBJ2-2; size: .; D: TRBD2; V: TRBV3-1; DNA: TGTGCCAGCAGCCAAGATGCGGGGGGAATCGGGGAGCTGTTTTTT; CDR3: CASSQDAGGIGELFF
J: TRBJ2-5; size: many; D: .; V: TRBV6-5; DNA: TGTGCCAGCAGTTACGGGTTAGGTTACCAGACCCAGTACTTC; CDR3: CASSYGLGYQTQYF
J: TRBJ2-3; size: .; D: TRBD1; V: TRBV24-1; DNA: TGTGCCACCAGTGATCCGGACAGGGGGAGGGATACGCAGTATTTT; CDR3: CATSDPDRGRDTQYF
J: TRBJ2-5; size: .; D: TRBD1; V: TRBV19; DNA: TGTGCCAGTAGGGACAGGGAGACCCAGTACTTC; CDR3: CASRDRETQYF
J: TRBJ2-7; size: .; D: .; V: TRBV2; DNA: TGTGCCAGCAGCCCCACAGGATTCCCCTCTTACGAGCAGTACTTC; CDR3: CASSPTGFPSYEQYF
J: TRBJ2-7; size: many; D: .; V: TRBV18; DNA: TGTGCCAGCTCACCATTCCCAGGGGATACCTACGAGCAGTACTTC; CDR3: CASSPFPGDTYEQYF
J: TRBJ1-2; size: .; D: TRBD1; V: TRBV30; DNA: TGTGCGCACAGGGGATATGGAGGCTACACCTTC; CDR3: CAHRGYGGYTF
J: TRBJ2-7; size: .; D: TRBD1; V: TRBV10-2; DNA: TGCGCCAGCAGACCGGACAGGTCTGGGTACGAGCAGTACTTC; CDR3: CASRPDRSGYEQYF
J: TRBJ2-7; size: .; D: TRBD2; V: TRBV2; DNA: TGTGCCATCGGGGGGTTTAATAGCGGGGCCTACGAGCAGTACTTC; CDR3: CAIGGFNSGAYEQYF
J: TRBJ2-7; size: .; D: TRBD2; V: TRBV11-2; DNA: TGTGCCAGCAGCATCAGTAGCGGGATGTCAGTTTCGGAGCAGTACTTC; CDR3: CASSISSGMSVSEQYF
J: TRBJ2-1; size: few; D: TRBD2; V: TRBV6-1; DNA: TGTGCCAGCAGTCCTGGACTAGCGGGGGGCGGGCAGTTCTTC; CDR3: CASSPGLAGGGQFF
J: TRBJ2-2; size: .; D: .; V: TRBV2; DNA: TGTGCCAGCAGTGAAGCCACCTACACCGGGGAGCTGTTTTTT; CDR3: CASSEATYTGELFF
J: TRBJ1-5; size: .; D: .; V: TRBV28; DNA: TGTGCCAGCAGTTTATTTTCGGCGCGTGATCAGCCCCAGCATTTT; CDR3: CASSLFSARDQPQHF
J: TRBJ2-7; size: few; D: TRBD2; V: TRBV27; DNA: TGTGCATCACGGGGGGGATCCTACGAGCAGTACTTC; CDR3: CASRGGSYEQYF
J: TRBJ1-5; size: many; D: .; V: TRBV6-4; DNA: TGTGCCAGCAGTGACTCGGGGACCTTTTTCGCCCAGCATTTT; CDR3: CASSDSGTFFAQHF
J: TRBJ1-4; size: .; D: .; V: TRBV3-1; DNA: TGTGCCAGCAGCCGTGTAACAGATTATGCACGGGAAAAACTGTTTTTT; CDR3: CASSRVTDYAREKLFF
J: TRBJ2-7; size: medium-sized; D: .; V: TRBV5-5; DNA: TGTGCCAGCAGCTTGGGCTCACTCGAGCAGTACTTC; CDR3: CASSLGSLEQYF
J: TRBJ2-3; size: .; D: TRBD2; V: TRBV28; DNA: TGTGCCAGCAGTTTTGGTAGCGGGGTCACAGATACGCAGTATTTT; CDR3: CASSFGSGVTDTQYF
J: TRBJ2-2; size: few; D: .; V: TRBV6-1; DNA: TGTGCCAGCCATCTCGACCAGGGCCACGGGGAGCTGTTTTTT; CDR3: CASHLDQGHGELFF
J: TRBJ2-2; size: .; D: .; V: TRBV24-1; DNA: TGTGCCACCAGTGATCCGGGGACAGTCACCGGGAGGTCCGCCGGGGAGCTGTTTTTT; CDR3: CATSDPGTVTGRSAGELFF
J: TRBJ1-4; size: many; D: TRBD1; V: TRBV28; DNA: TGTGCCAGCGGGACAGATGAAAAACTGTTTTTT; CDR3: CASGTDEKLFF
J: TRBJ1-5; size: many; D: .; V: TRBV4-2; DNA: TGTGCCAGCAGCTCGCCCGGGGGGGATCAGCCCCAGCATTTT; CDR3: CASSSPGGDQPQHF